These 17 T cell receptor beta chains originate from one sample sequenced in a study of blood T cell repertoires in COVID-19. TCRdb's copy holds only in-frame clones and misses some; the assay was immunoSEQ multiplex PCR. There are a few hundred thousand clones in the sample; 80% to 85% occur only once, and 3.4% lies in the top ten. The sample consisted of peripheral blood. Receptors originate from a woman under 30 with acute or convalescent COVID-19.

The chain uses TRBV25-1 and TRBJ2-1; possible D gene TRBD1, 5 bases. V shed 3 bases and J shed 8 bases, with 14 bases lying between them. Germline V lookup: CDR1 MGHDK, CDR2 SYGVNS. The CDR3 runs 14 residues. The DNA of the CDR3 is TGTGCCAGCAGTGAGATTTATAGGGGTGATGAGCAGTTCTTC. This encodes CASSEIYRGDEQFF.

The chain is built from TRBV19 and TRBJ2-7; a possible D gene is TRBD1 (5 bases). The CDR3 covers 11 residues. Germline CDR1 is LNHDA and CDR2 is SQIVND (reference sequence). V was shortened by 9 bases and J by 9 bases, with 15 bases between the two germline ends. The CDR3 spells CASSDRYWQYF. The CDR3 DNA is TGTGCCAGCAGTGACAGATACTGGCAGTACTTC.

The CDR3 loop is CASSLESKPTYGYTF. The CDR3 nucleotides are TGTGCCAGCAGCTTAGAATCCAAACCGACTTATGGCTACACCTTC. The chain employs TRBV11-2 and TRBJ1-2; D gene unclear. The germline gives CDR1 SGHAT, CDR2 FQNNGV. V was trimmed by 0 bases and J by 5 bases, leaving 13 bases between them. The CDR3 length is 15 residues.

Only one count was recorded for this clone. The V call is TRBV2, the J call TRBJ2-7; D is possibly TRBD1 (5 bases). This CDR3 spans 13 amino acids. Germline loops: CDR1 SNHLY, CDR2 FYNNEI. V lost 7 bases to trimming and J lost 6 bases, with 16 bases between them. CDR3 in amino acids: CASKVARVGEQYF. The CDR3 DNA is TGTGCCAGCAAGGTCGCCAGGGTGGGCGAGCAGTACTTC.

This clone was seen only once. The CDR3 spells CASSSGTAITTDTQYF. The CDR3 nucleotides are TGTGCCAGCAGTTCCGGGACAGCAATCACCACAGATACGCAGTATTTT. This chain uses TRBV2 with TRBJ2-3; 7 bases are a match to TRBD1. From germline, CDR1 is SNHLY and CDR2 FYNNEI. CDR3 length: 16 amino acids. V lost 5 bases to trimming and J lost 2 bases; unmatched junction nucleotides: 10.

The genes are TRBV2 and TRBJ2-2; 7 bases agree with TRBD1. CDR3 length equals 14 residues. Germline V lookup: CDR1 SNHLY, CDR2 FYNNEI. J was trimmed by 4 bases and V by 4 bases; bases with no gene match: 3. CDR3 coding DNA: TGTGCCAGCAGTGGACAGGGAGCCACCGGGGAGCTGTTTTTT. The encoded protein is CASSGQGATGELFF.

The CDR3 spells CASSPTDYQETQYF. CDR3 sequence (DNA): TGTGCCAGCAGCCCTACTGACTACCAAGAGACCCAGTACTTC. The V call is TRBV2, the J call TRBJ2-5, with D unclear. The germline V gene has CDR1 SNHLY and CDR2 FYNNEI. The CDR3 contains 14 residues. V lost 6 bases and J 0 bases, leaving 11 bases between the germline ends.

This clone has only one observation. This rearrangement joins TRBV4-3 to TRBJ2-2, with D possibly being TRBD2 (6 bases). Germline CDR1 LGHNA, CDR2 YSLEER. The CDR3 length is 15 residues. Trimming stripped 0 bases from V and 6 bases from J, with 11 bases between. The CDR3 protein is CASSQDPSVPGELFF. CDR3 coding DNA: TGCGCCAGCAGCCAAGACCCTAGCGTTCCCGGGGAGCTGTTTTTT.

The rearrangement uses TRBV7-2 and TRBJ2-5; D is uncertain. The V end lost 7 bases, the J end lost 4 bases, and 7 bases lay between the germline ends. CDR3 length: 11 amino acids. Germline lookup yields CDR1 SGHTA and CDR2 FQGNSA. DNA of the CDR3: TGTGCCAGCACCCCCTCAGAGACCCAGTACTTC. Translation: CASTPSETQYF.

The gene calls are TRBV5-1 and TRBJ1-2; 9 bases are a match to TRBD1. The CDR3 runs to 15 residues. The germline gives CDR1 SGHRS, CDR2 YFSETQ. The ends lost 6 bases at V and 2 bases at J; junction bases unmatched: 8. The CDR3 loop is CASTNTGGANYGYTF. In DNA form, the CDR3 reads TGCGCCAGCACCAATACAGGGGGCGCGAACTATGGCTACACCTTC.

This rearrangement joins TRBV7-2 to TRBJ2-3; D unclear. V was pared by 1 base and J by 1 base, with 12 bases between. The CDR3 is made up of 16 amino acids. Germline lookup yields CDR1 SGHTA and CDR2 FQGNSA. The CDR3 reads CASSLVGNLGTDTQYF. CDR3 nucleotides: TGTGCCAGCAGCTTAGTGGGCAACCTTGGCACAGATACGCAGTATTTT.

The chain uses TRBV20-1 and TRBJ2-3; 13 bases align to TRBD2. The length of the CDR3 is 19 residues. With V trimmed by 3 bases and J by 2 bases, 14 bases remained unmatched. Germline V CDR1 and CDR2: DFQATT, SNEGSKA (reference sequence). This chain's CDR3 is CSASDALGLAGENTDTQYF. DNA of the CDR3: TGCAGTGCTAGTGATGCTCTTGGACTAGCGGGAGAGAACACAGATACGCAGTATTTT.

The chain combines TRBV28 with TRBJ1-1; no clear D. Per the germline V gene, CDR1 is MDHEN and CDR2 is SYDVKM. Trimming left V 5 bases short and J 5 bases short, with 24 bases between. The CDR3 has 17 amino acids. This CDR3 is CASSPRKGTGRRTEAFF. CDR3 sequence (DNA): TGTGCCAGCAGTCCGCGTAAGGGTACCGGGAGGAGGACTGAAGCTTTCTTT. Based on the CDR3 plus reference TRBV28 and TRBJ1-1, the full variable domain is DVKVTQSSRYLVKRTGEKVFLECVQDMDHENMFWYRQDPGLGLRLIYFSYDVKMKEKGDIPEGYSVSREKKERFSLILESASTNQTSMYLCASSPRKGTGRRTEAFFGQGTRLTVV.

V usage is TRBV9 and J usage is TRBJ1-3; 10 bases align to TRBD1. The germline gives CDR1 SGDLS, CDR2 YYNGEE. This CDR3 is 17 amino acids long. The V segment lost 4 bases and the J segment 1 base; nucleotides outside the gene matches: 8. The CDR3 reads CASSPPGQGSSGNTIYF. The CDR3 nucleotides read TGTGCCAGCAGCCCACCGGGACAGGGGTCTTCTGGAAACACCATATATTTT.

The V call is TRBV6-5, the J call TRBJ1-4, with D possibly matching TRBD1 (5 bases). Germline V gene sequence: CDR1 MNHEY, CDR2 SVGAGI. The germline V and J ends were trimmed by 6 bases and 7 bases, with 21 bases remaining between them. The CDR3 loop spans 16 amino acids. For the CDR3, the DNA is TGTGCCAGCAGCTACGGGGGGAAACCAGGAGGTGAAAAACTGTTTTTT. This translates into CASSYGGKPGGEKLFF.

Only a few counts were recorded for this clone. This chain joins TRBV6-5 and TRBJ2-1; 9 bases agree with TRBD2. This CDR3 has 14 residues. Per the germline V gene, CDR1 is MNHEY and CDR2 is SVGAGI. The junction had 3 bases not matched to a gene; V was cut back by 0 bases and J by 9 bases. This CDR3 reads CASSYSASGTEQFF. The DNA of the CDR3 is TGTGCCAGCAGTTACTCAGCTAGCGGGACTGAGCAGTTCTTC.

The chain uses TRBV18 and TRBJ2-7; weak D call: TRBD2 (6 bases). The CDR3 contains 14 residues. Looked up from germline, CDR1 is KGHSH and CDR2 is LQKENI. Trimming cost V 3 bases and J 0 bases, with 9 bases left between them. The CDR3 is CASSPQGGSYEQYF. The CDR3 region has the DNA TGTGCCAGCTCACCCCAGGGAGGCTCCTACGAGCAGTACTTC. Combining the CDR3 with reference TRBV18 and TRBJ2-7 gives the whole variable domain NAGVMQNPRHLVRRRGQEARLRCSPMKGHSHVYWYRQLPEEGLKFMVYLQKENIIDESGMPKERFSAEFPKEGPSILRIQQVVRGDSAAYFCASSPQGGSYEQYFGPGTRLTVT.